Following are 6 T cell receptor beta chains from one sample sequenced in a study of T cell responses to AZD1222 COVID-19 vaccine (dated by TCRdb to the early 2020s). What the time point label conveys for this sample: about 28 days (+/-7) after the second vaccine dose. Library preparation used the immunoSEQ multiplex PCR assay. TCRdb carries this immuneACCESS record with in-frame sequences only. Its versions omit some clonotypes, under half of them owing to an unresolved V gene in the studies checked, with the rest unexplained. In all, the sample holds 250,000 to 300,000 clones, and 94% of those were seen once. The top ten clones comprise less than 0.65% of the sample. This material consisted of peripheral blood, taken 28 days after the second AZD1222 dose. The receptors were sampled from an adult who received the AZD1222 COVID-19 vaccine.

This rearrangement joins TRBV5-1 to TRBJ2-6; no firm D call. The germline V and J ends were trimmed by 3 bases and 4 bases, with 8 bases remaining between them. Germline assignment: CDR1 SGHRS and CDR2 YFSETQ. The CDR3 totals 14 residues. The DNA of the CDR3 is TGCGCCAGCAGCTATCTTTCCGGGGCCAACGTCCTGACTTTC. It codes for CASSYLSGANVLTF.

The chain uses TRBV19 and TRBJ1-2; TRBD1 is a possible D gene (5 bases). This CDR3 has 13 residues. Germline V gives CDR1 LNHDA, CDR2 SQIVND (reference sequence). Trimming shortened V by 8 bases and J by 7 bases, and 17 bases separated the two germline ends. CDR3 sequence reads: CASRGAGPLGYTF. The CDR3 DNA reads TGTGCCAGTCGAGGGGCAGGTCCCCTTGGCTACACCTTC.

This chain uses TRBV20-1 with TRBJ1-1, with 7 bases identical to TRBD1. Germline CDR1 DFQATT, CDR2 SNEGSKA (reference sequence). The CDR3 totals 15 residues. V lost 3 bases and J lost 11; bases outside the gene matches: 18. This chain's CDR3 is CSASRGQISTEGAFF. The DNA of the CDR3 is TGCAGTGCTAGTAGGGGACAGATCTCTACAGAGGGGGCTTTCTTT.

V usage is TRBV28 and J usage is TRBJ1-4, with 8 bases lining up with TRBD1. Germline V gene lookup returns CDR1 MDHEN and CDR2 SYDVKM. The CDR3 sequence is 15 residues long. Trimming took 5 bases from V and 0 from J; bases not matched to a gene: 2. This CDR3 reads CASSGQGATNEKLFF. The CDR3 DNA reads TGTGCCAGCAGTGGACAGGGTGCAACTAATGAAAAACTGTTTTTT.

This chain connects TRBV28 to TRBJ2-3; 16 nucleotides match TRBD2. Germline CDR1 is MDHEN and CDR2 is SYDVKM. The CDR3 consists of 19 residues. With 3 bases clipped from V and 0 bases from J, the junction kept 6 bases outside the gene matches. The DNA of the CDR3 is TGTGCCAGCAGTTTGGCCAGGGGACTAGCGGGAGGGAGCACAGATACGCAGTATTTT. Translated, it gives CASSLARGLAGGSTDTQYF.

This chain uses TRBV2 with TRBJ2-3, with 9 nucleotides matching TRBD2. Germline assignment: CDR1 SNHLY and CDR2 FYNNEI. This CDR3 contains 22 residues. V lost 4 bases and J lost 1; bases outside the gene matches: 24. CDR3 residues: CASSALEASGNDDKVGTDTQYF. CDR3 nucleotide sequence: TGTGCCAGCAGTGCCCTCGAGGCTAGCGGGAACGACGATAAGGTGGGCACAGATACGCAGTATTTT.